This entry describes one T cell receptor beta chain. No antigen is known for it. An end of the junction differs from the germline gene, which may be a read error. These data belong to a study of T cell repertoires in cytomegalovirus infection (dated by TCRdb to between 2018 and 2020). Describing the broader study: Because public TCR beta signatures pointed to carriage of CMV infection together with the matching HLA type, the HLA type of each donor mattered for the analysis. Points the paper makes about the study in general: In both this cohort and an independent cohort of 352 donors, the cumulative frequency of public TCR beta family members distinguished carriers of CMV infection plus the relevant HLA type. In the ex vivo response, HLA-C-restricted CMV-specific TCR beta clonotypes were dominant, and in two of eight donors the single most frequent clonotype came from this HLA-C-restricted group.

These reads were obtained on an Illumina HiSeq 1500. The public reads were quality trimmed at Q25 with fastp and then assembled into clones with MiXCR by TCRdb, keeping productive beta chains. Rows merge per CDR3 protein into single entries with the most common DNA and genes. The sample profile shows some 680,000 distinct CDR3 sequences; 35% to 40% of them were found once. The top ten hold 2.8% of the sample. The sample consisted of PBMCs. The sequence derives from a human donor in good health (CMV status not recorded). Some clones in this sample may be carry-over from other donors' samples.

CDR3 sequence: CASKGGGLMGEAQYF. In nucleotide form, the sequence is TGTGCCAGCAAAGGTGGGGGGCTGATGGGAGAGGCCCAGTACTTC. The V and J segments used are TRBV2 and TRBJ2-5; the D region may be TRBD1 or TRBD2, each matching 6 bases equally. There are 15 amino acids in the CDR3, from cysteine to phenylalanine inclusive. Here the CDR3 DNA is all that survives: 45 bases in frame from base 1. As encoded in the germline V gene, CDR1 is SNHLY while CDR2 is FYNNEI.